This TCR beta chain stems from a study of OX40 agonist ivuxolimab in advanced cancers. Germline V gene lookup returns CDR1 GTSNPN and CDR2 SVGIG (reference sequence). The CDR3 contains 12 residues. Trimming took 3 bases from V and 4 from J, leaving 9 bases between them. The assay was immunoSEQ multiplex PCR, and TCRdb's table has in-frame clones only and misses some. The profile shows about 53,000 clones, around 91% of them singletons. This clonotype was obtained from an adult with an advanced solid tumor such as melanoma, head and neck, liver or kidney cancer. Sequencing used CD4+ or CD8+ T cells sorted from blood, obtained in a trial of the OX40 agonist ivuxolimab. The V and J genes are TRBV30 and TRBJ1-1; D not certain. CDR3 nucleotide sequence: TGTGCCTGGAGCCAGTGGAGCACTGAAGCTTTCTTT. This codes for CAWSQWSTEAFF.